What follows are 11 T cell receptor beta chains derived from one specimen sequenced in a study of blood T cell repertoires in COVID-19. Sequencing was performed with immunoSEQ multiplex PCR; in TCRdb, only in-frame clones are kept and a portion is missing. Among some 59,000 clones listed, 65% to 80% were seen once. Sequencing was carried out using peripheral blood. The receptor set was obtained from a man aged 25-45 years with COVID-19, enrolled during active disease.

This clone occurred a few times. The chain employs TRBV5-1 and TRBJ2-3; 10 bases fit TRBD1. Germline V lookup: CDR1 SGHRS, CDR2 YFSETQ. CDR3 size: 14 residues. V trimming: 2 bases; J trimming: 4 bases; junction bases outside the gene matches: 1. The CDR3 spells CASSFGQGADTQYF. The CDR3 DNA reads as TGCGCCAGCAGCTTCGGACAGGGGGCAGATACGCAGTATTTT.

The rearrangement joins TRBV9 to TRBJ2-5, with 11 positions matching TRBD2. The V gene's germline CDR1 is SGDLS and CDR2 YYNGEE. The CDR3 has 15 amino acids. J gave up 2 bases and V 3 bases, and 3 bases lay outside the gene matches. The CDR3 reads CASSDGTSGQETQYF. CDR3 sequence (DNA): TGTGCCAGCAGCGATGGGACTAGCGGACAAGAGACCCAGTACTTC.

This chain links TRBV5-1 with TRBJ2-3; D possibly corresponds to TRBD1 (5 bases). CDR3 length: 15 residues. V gave up 6 bases and J gave up 3 bases, with 17 bases separating them. The germline CDR1 and CDR2 sequences are SGHRS and YFSETQ. CDR3 loop: CASTSGQGRTDTQYF. CDR3 nucleotide sequence: TGCGCCAGCACCTCAGGGCAGGGAAGGACAGATACGCAGTATTTT.

This clone was seen more than once but under ten times. The V gene is TRBV10-1, the J gene TRBJ2-2, with D possibly matching TRBD2 (6 bases). CDR1 WNHNN and CDR2 SYGVQD come from the germline V gene (reference sequence). The CDR3 is 16 residues long. V lost 2 bases and J lost 6, with 16 bases in between. In nucleotides, the CDR3 is TGCGCCAGCAGTGAGCGGACGGGAGTCGTTGCCGGGGAGCTGTTTTTT. It encodes CASSERTGVVAGELFF.

In its sample, this clone was seen a few times. J is TRBJ2-1 and V is TRBV5-1; TRBD2 matches at 13 bases. This CDR3 contains 17 residues. V gave up 0 bases and J gave up 8 bases; unmatched junction bases: 8. CDR1 and CDR2 (germline): SGHRS, YFSETQ. This CDR3 is CASSLAATSGGNDEQFF. The CDR3 nucleotides read TGCGCCAGCAGCTTGGCCGCGACTAGCGGGGGGAACGATGAGCAGTTCTTC.

The chain is built from TRBV28 and TRBJ2-1, with no clear D. Germline V CDR1 and CDR2: MDHEN, SYDVKM. This CDR3 has 14 amino acids. Trimming pared 3 bases from V and 8 bases from J, leaving 14 bases between. CDR3 in DNA: TGTGCCAGCAGTTTGGCCAGGCTTGACGATGAGCAGTTCTTC. Protein: CASSLARLDDEQFF.

V is TRBV6-4 and J is TRBJ1-4, with 7 bases matching TRBD1. Germline lookup yields CDR1 MRHNA and CDR2 SNTAGT. The CDR3 has 17 residues. The junction had 13 bases not matched to a gene; V was cut back by 4 bases and J by 5 bases. The CDR3 sequence is CASSGRPQGQSNEKLFF. CDR3 in DNA: TGTGCCAGCAGTGGCCGTCCTCAGGGACAGTCAAATGAAAAACTGTTTTTT.

In its sample, this clone was seen once. This sequence joins TRBV11-3 and TRBJ1-1, with a weak D call TRBD1 (6 bases). Germline V gene sequence: CDR1 SGHNT, CDR2 YENEEA. This CDR3 spans 13 amino acids. Trimming took 10 bases from V and 3 from J, leaving 15 bases between them. CDR3 in DNA: TGTGCCACCACACAGGGATATGACACTGAAGCTTTCTTT. This sequence encodes CATTQGYDTEAFF.

The chain employs TRBV29-1 and TRBJ2-5; 11 bases align to TRBD1. The V gene end was trimmed by 7 bases and the J gene end by 3 bases; junction bases not matched to a gene: 7. CDR3 length: 14 residues. The germline CDR1 and CDR2 sequences are SQVTM and ANQGSEA. This chain's CDR3 is CSAGDRGREETQYF. CDR3 bases: TGCAGCGCTGGGGACAGGGGGAGGGAAGAGACCCAGTACTTC.

The chain carries TRBV27 and TRBJ2-7, with 8 positions matching TRBD1. CDR1 and CDR2 (germline): MNHEY, SMNVEV (reference sequence). The CDR3 covers 15 residues. Losses at the gene ends were 4 bases for V and 6 bases for J; bases not matched to a gene: 11. The chain's CDR3 is CASSSLRTGYSEQYF. In nucleotides, the CDR3 is TGTGCCAGCAGTTCGTTACGGACAGGGTATAGCGAGCAGTACTTC.

This clone was detected once. This chain connects TRBV5-4 to TRBJ1-1; the D is unclear. The CDR3 runs to 12 residues. Germline CDR1 and CDR2: SGHNT and YYREEE (reference sequence). V was shortened by 5 bases and J by 4 bases, with 9 bases between the two germline ends. CDR3 sequence (DNA): TGTGCCAGCAGTTTTGGCGGCACTGAAGCTTTCTTT. Protein: CASSFGGTEAFF.